This T cell receptor (beta chain) appears in the sequencing data of a study of T cell changes during pregnancy in multiple sclerosis. Repertoires were generated with immunoSEQ multiplex PCR, while TCRdb's copy carries only in-frame clones and drops some. Found here are 35,000 to 45,000 clones, 90% to 95% of them singletons; the top ten hold approximately 8.4%. The V gene end was trimmed by 4 bases and the J gene end by 4 bases; junction bases not matched to a gene: 4. The V gene's germline CDR1 is SGHDT and CDR2 YYEEEE. This CDR3 region has 13 residues. The chain employs TRBV5-6 and TRBJ2-7; TRBD1 agrees at 8 bases. The receptor was derived from a female donor with multiple sclerosis, enrolled in a pregnancy study. The sample was CD8+ T cells from peripheral blood mononuclear cells, taken before pregnancy. This chain's CDR3 is CASSRDRSYEQYF. CDR3 nucleotides: TGTGCCAGCAGCAGGGACAGGTCTTACGAGCAGTACTTC.